A single sample is the source of the 13 T cell receptor beta chains below, sequenced in a study of blood T cell repertoires in COVID-19. Produced via immunoSEQ multiplex PCR; TCRdb's table is partial and in-frame only. The sample holds about 240,000 clones, roughly 80% seen once. Sequences were obtained from peripheral blood. These receptors all come from an older woman with acute or convalescent COVID-19.

This clone was recorded once. The chain is built from TRBV30 and TRBJ1-1; 8 nucleotides align to TRBD1. The length of the CDR3 is 15 residues. The germline V gene has CDR1 GTSNPN and CDR2 SVGIG (reference sequence). Germline trimming cut 4 bases from V and 5 bases from J; bases unmatched to any gene: 12. CDR3 nucleotide sequence: TGTGCCTGGACTGCCCTGGACAGGGATTCAACTGAAGCTTTCTTT. This gives the protein CAWTALDRDSTEAFF.

The V call is TRBV29-1, the J call TRBJ1-1; TRBD1 agrees at 10 bases. Germline-derived CDR1 and CDR2 are SQVTM and ANQGSEA. Unmatched junction bases numbered 8, after V lost 4 bases and J lost 3 bases. The CDR3 is 15 residues long. CDR3 amino acids: CSVAYLGTGDTEAFF. Written as DNA, the CDR3 is TGCAGCGTTGCTTACTTAGGGACAGGGGACACTGAAGCTTTCTTT.

The CDR3 region is CASRGTGFNSPLHF. The CDR3 DNA is TGTGCCAGCAGGGGGACAGGGTTTAATTCACCCCTCCACTTT. The chain has TRBV6-5 and TRBJ1-6; 9 bases fit TRBD1. The CDR3 loop spans 14 amino acids. Germline assignment: CDR1 MNHEY and CDR2 SVGAGI. With 6 bases clipped from V and 6 bases from J, the junction kept 3 bases outside the gene matches.

This chain links TRBV7-2 with TRBJ1-2; the match to TRBD1 covers 9 bases. This CDR3 has 15 amino acids. V shed 0 bases, J shed 8 bases, and the junction held 7 bases outside the gene matches. Germline V gene sequence: CDR1 SGHTA, CDR2 FQGNSA. DNA for the CDR3: TGTGCCAGCAGCTTAGCGCAGGACAGGGGTAGCGGCTACACCTTC. It codes for CASSLAQDRGSGYTF.

V is TRBV7-6 and J is TRBJ1-1, with 7 bases matching TRBD1. Germline CDR1 and CDR2: SGHVS and FNYEAQ. V trimming: 4 bases; J trimming: 0 bases; junction bases outside the gene matches: 5. The CDR3 loop spans 15 amino acids. The CDR3 sequence is CASSSKQGMNTEAFF. CDR3 DNA: TGTGCCAGCAGCTCGAAACAGGGGATGAACACTGAAGCTTTCTTT.

V is TRBV5-4 and J is TRBJ1-6; D is undetermined. The CDR3 runs 12 residues. V was pared by 0 bases and J by 12 bases, with 7 bases between. Germline V CDR1 and CDR2: SGHNT, YYREEE (reference sequence). CDR3 bases: TGTGCCAGCAGCTTGGGGGCGGGACCCCTCCACTTT. Its protein is CASSLGAGPLHF.

V usage is TRBV2 and J usage is TRBJ1-5, with TRBD1 as a possible D gene (6 bases). Germline V gene data show CDR1 as SNHLY and CDR2 as FYNNEI. Trimming took off 5 bases at V and 6 bases at J, with 14 bases between the two ends. This CDR3 is 14 amino acids long. In DNA, the CDR3 is TGTGCCAGCAGTTCTAACAGGGTGCGTCAGCCCCAGCATTTT. Encoded protein: CASSSNRVRQPQHF.

The rearrangement links TRBV18 to TRBJ2-1, with 10 bases matching TRBD2. The CDR3 has 18 amino acids. The ends lost 4 bases at V and 1 base at J; junction bases unmatched: 10. Germline V gene lookup returns CDR1 KGHSH and CDR2 LQKENI. The CDR3 DNA follows: TGTGCCAGCTCACTCCGGGCTAGCGGGGGCTCGTCCTACAATGAGCAGTTCTTC. Amino acid sequence: CASSLRASGGSSYNEQFF. The full variable domain, rest sourced from reference TRBV18 and TRBJ2-1, is NAGVMQNPRHLVRRRGQEARLRCSPMKGHSHVYWYRQLPEEGLKFMVYLQKENIIDESGMPKERFSAEFPKEGPSILRIQQVVRGDSAAYFCASSLRASGGSSYNEQFFGPGTRLTVL.

On this clone itself: The sample holds other DNA sequences that translate to the same CDR3. This sequence joins TRBV5-1 and TRBJ1-2; a possible D gene is TRBD1 (5 bases). Trimming took 3 bases from V and 4 from J, leaving 10 bases between them. The CDR3 extends over 13 amino acids. Germline V gives CDR1 SGHRS, CDR2 YFSETQ. The CDR3, as DNA: TGCGCCAGCAGCTCCGACAGTCTCTATGGCTACACCTTC. This sequence encodes CASSSDSLYGYTF.

DNA for the CDR3: TGTGCCAGCAGCTTGACAAGACAAGAGACCCAGTACTTC. Translation gives CASSLTRQETQYF. The chain recombines TRBV7-2 with TRBJ2-5; D remains unclear. The CDR3 contains 13 residues. Germline V gives CDR1 SGHTA, CDR2 FQGNSA. V was cut by 3 bases and J by 2 bases, with 7 bases left in between.

This chain connects TRBV7-2 to TRBJ1-6, with TRBD1 matching over 9 bases. CDR1 and CDR2 from the germline V gene are SGHTA and FQGNSA. The CDR3 totals 16 residues. Unmatched junction bases numbered 7, after V lost 5 bases and J lost 5 bases. CDR3 loop: CASSTRTGANNSPLHF. In nucleotides, the CDR3 is TGTGCCAGCAGCACAAGGACAGGGGCGAATAATTCACCCCTCCACTTT.

This clone was counted once. The chain has TRBV10-3 and TRBJ2-1, with TRBD2 identical over 10 bases. From germline, CDR1 is ENHRY and CDR2 SYGVKD. CDR3 size: 16 residues. V trimming: 6 bases; J trimming: 6 bases; junction bases outside the gene matches: 11. Here the CDR3 DNA reads TGTGCCATCAGCGGGGCCTCTAGCGGGGGTGTCAATGAGCAGTTCTTC. Translation gives CAISGASSGGVNEQFF.

With regard to this clone: The junction differs from germline at one of its ends, possibly a read error. This chain uses TRBV6-1 with TRBJ1-2; D is possibly TRBD1 (6 bases). The CDR3 has 15 residues. CDR1 and CDR2 from the germline V gene are MNHNS and SASEGT. CDR3 sequence (DNA): TGTGCCAGCAGTGAAGCGCCCGGTGGTGGACAGTCCGTACCCTTC. This sequence encodes CASSEAPGGGQSVPF.